Listed below are T cell receptor beta chains from one sample, sequenced in a study of cytomegalovirus exposure and HLA in healthy donors. The assay was immunoSEQ multiplex PCR, and TCRdb's table has in-frame clones only and misses some. The table records some 97,000 clones, 76% of them present only once. The sample consisted of PBMCs. These receptors were obtained from a woman in her forties or fifties in good health and CMV-seropositive. Both conserved end residues are part of each CDR3. The order of the fields is clone size, J gene, D gene, V gene, CDR3 DNA, CDR3 protein. The D gene is left open where the match is weak. Only some rows state a clone size, as once, few, many or a class for expanded clones.

size: .
J: TRBJ2-1
D: TRBD1
V: TRBV5-4
DNA: TGTGCCAGCAGCTCGGGACAGGGCAATGAGCAGTTCTTC
CDR3: CASSSGQGNEQFF

size: .
J: TRBJ2-4
D: .
V: TRBV6-1
DNA: TGTGCCAGCAGTGAAGCGCTATCACTAGCCAAAAACATTCAGTACTTC
CDR3: CASSEALSLAKNIQYF

size: .
J: TRBJ1-2
D: TRBD1
V: TRBV18
DNA: TGTGCCAGCTCACCATCGCGGGACAGCTATGGCTACACCTTC
CDR3: CASSPSRDSYGYTF

size: .
J: TRBJ1-2
D: TRBD1
V: TRBV6-4
DNA: TGTGCCAGCAGTGCGCCCGGGACAGGGAACGGCTACACCTTC
CDR3: CASSAPGTGNGYTF

size: .
J: TRBJ1-5
D: .
V: TRBV27
DNA: TGTGCCAGCAGTCCGGACAGCGTCATTAATCAGCCCCAGCATTTT
CDR3: CASSPDSVINQPQHF

size: .
J: TRBJ1-2
D: .
V: TRBV6-1
DNA: TGTGCCAGCAGGACGCCGCTTGGAGGCTCTGGCTACACCTTC
CDR3: CASRTPLGGSGYTF

size: .
J: TRBJ2-1
D: TRBD2
V: TRBV27
DNA: TGTGCCAGCAGTTTCTCCCCCCTGACTAGCGGGGGGGACAATGAGCAGTTCTTC
CDR3: CASSFSPLTSGGDNEQFF

size: few
J: TRBJ2-7
D: TRBD1
V: TRBV2
DNA: TGTGCCAGCAGACCCGGGACAGGGGGTACCTACGAGCAGTACTTC
CDR3: CASRPGTGGTYEQYF

size: .
J: TRBJ2-3
D: .
V: TRBV9
DNA: TGTGCCAGCAGCGTAGGTCTTGGCACAGATACGCAGTATTTT
CDR3: CASSVGLGTDTQYF

size: .
J: TRBJ2-5
D: TRBD1
V: TRBV10-2
DNA: TGCGCCAGCAGTGAGGAGGGACAGGGGGTCCAAGAGACCCAGTACTTC
CDR3: CASSEEGQGVQETQYF

size: .
J: TRBJ1-1
D: .
V: TRBV2
DNA: TGTGCCAGCAGTGCCCTAGACTTCGGGGGGGGTGATGGAACTGAAGCTTTCTTT
CDR3: CASSALDFGGGDGTEAFF

size: .
J: TRBJ2-5
D: TRBD2
V: TRBV5-6
DNA: TGTGCCAGCAGCCCGGGACTAGCGGGAGATAGGGTTGAAGAGACCCAGTACTTC
CDR3: CASSPGLAGDRVEETQYF

size: .
J: TRBJ2-3
D: TRBD1
V: TRBV5-1
DNA: TGCGCCAGCAGCTTGGGGGACAGGGGAGATACGCAGTATTTT
CDR3: CASSLGDRGDTQYF

size: .
J: TRBJ1-5
D: .
V: TRBV6-1
DNA: TGTGCCAGCAGTGTCGGGAGGGGCGCGGACGCTAGCAATCAGCCCCAGCATTTT
CDR3: CASSVGRGADASNQPQHF

size: once
J: TRBJ2-2
D: .
V: TRBV10-2
DNA: TGCGCCAGCAGTGCGGGGGTGAACACCGGGGAGCTGTTTTTT
CDR3: CASSAGVNTGELFF

size: .
J: TRBJ2-2
D: TRBD1
V: TRBV11-2
DNA: TGTGCCAGCAGCTCATTGCAAGTCGGGACAGGGGATTCCGGGGAGCTGTTTTTT
CDR3: CASSSLQVGTGDSGELFF

size: .
J: TRBJ2-7
D: .
V: TRBV6-5
DNA: TGTGCCAGCAGTGAAGCTCTAACCTACGAGCAGTACTTC
CDR3: CASSEALTYEQYF

size: .
J: TRBJ2-7
D: TRBD1
V: TRBV12-5
DNA: TGTGCTAGTGGAACCGGGACAGGGCCCTCCTACGAGCAGTACTTC
CDR3: CASGTGTGPSYEQYF

size: .
J: TRBJ2-7
D: TRBD2
V: TRBV14
DNA: TGTGCCAGCGAGCCCCCACTTAGCGGGAGTACGGAAACCTGGGAAATCTACGAGCAGTACTTC
CDR3: CASEPPLSGSTETWEIYEQYF

size: once
J: TRBJ2-7
D: .
V: TRBV6-1
DNA: TGTGCCAGCAGTAGAGGGAGGTACGGGGCTCACGAGCAGTACTTC
CDR3: CASSRGRYGAHEQYF

size: few
J: TRBJ2-7
D: .
V: TRBV5-1
DNA: TGCGCCAGCAGTTCCGGACAGTCGCTGGGGTACGAGCAGTACTTC
CDR3: CASSSGQSLGYEQYF

size: .
J: TRBJ1-1
D: .
V: TRBV27
DNA: TGTGCCAGCAGCTCCACACCGAGGGGGACTGAAGCTTTCTTT
CDR3: CASSSTPRGTEAFF

size: .
J: TRBJ2-1
D: .
V: TRBV6-6
DNA: TGTGCCAGCAGTTACTTTGGGACTCAGGGACTCAATGAGCAGTTCTTC
CDR3: CASSYFGTQGLNEQFF

size: .
J: TRBJ2-3
D: .
V: TRBV21-1
DNA: TGTGCCAGCAGCCAACAAAATACGCAGTATTTT
CDR3: CASSQQNTQYF

size: many
J: TRBJ2-3
D: .
V: TRBV2
DNA: TGTGCCAGCAGTGAAAGAGGTATTCGCACAGATACGCAGTATTTT
CDR3: CASSERGIRTDTQYF

size: .
J: TRBJ2-1
D: .
V: TRBV11-2
DNA: TGTGCCAGCAGCTCTGGACAGCTCAATGAGCAGTTCTTC
CDR3: CASSSGQLNEQFF

size: .
J: TRBJ2-7
D: .
V: TRBV5-4
DNA: TGTGCCAGCAGCTTTCCCGGGACACCTTACGAGCAGTACTTC
CDR3: CASSFPGTPYEQYF

size: .
J: TRBJ2-6
D: TRBD1
V: TRBV9
DNA: TGTGCCAGCAGCGTAGGTCCGGGACAGGGGATCTCTGGGGCCAACGTCCTGACTTTC
CDR3: CASSVGPGQGISGANVLTF

size: .
J: TRBJ2-1
D: .
V: TRBV4-2
DNA: TGTGCCAGCAGCCAAGATGGGACGCGGGGAATAGGCAATGAGCAGTTCTTC
CDR3: CASSQDGTRGIGNEQFF

size: .
J: TRBJ1-1
D: TRBD1
V: TRBV2
DNA: TGTGCCAGCAGTGTACAGGGGACAGACACTGAAGCTTTCTTT
CDR3: CASSVQGTDTEAFF

size: .
J: TRBJ1-2
D: .
V: TRBV2
DNA: TGTGCCAGCAGTGAGCAGGGCCGGGGCTACACCTTC
CDR3: CASSEQGRGYTF

size: .
J: TRBJ1-1
D: .
V: TRBV19
DNA: TGTGCCAGTAGTATGGCAGGCCAGTATTCTGAAGCTTTCTTT
CDR3: CASSMAGQYSEAFF

size: .
J: TRBJ2-2
D: .
V: TRBV7-3
DNA: TGTGCCAGCAGCTTAGGTGGGGGGAAGACCGGGGAGCTGTTTTTT
CDR3: CASSLGGGKTGELFF

size: .
J: TRBJ1-2
D: .
V: TRBV29-1
DNA: TGCAGCGTTGAGACGACGACAGTTAACTATGGCTACACCTTC
CDR3: CSVETTTVNYGYTF

size: .
J: TRBJ2-7
D: .
V: TRBV5-1
DNA: TGCGCCAGCAGCTTGGCCCGGGGGTCGGGGCACTACGAGCAGTACTTC
CDR3: CASSLARGSGHYEQYF

size: .
J: TRBJ1-5
D: .
V: TRBV15
DNA: TGTGCCACCAGCAGAGATCGGGGAGTGGGGCAGCCCCAGCATTTT
CDR3: CATSRDRGVGQPQHF

size: once
J: TRBJ2-1
D: .
V: TRBV2
DNA: TGTGCCAGCACGGAGGAGCGGAGATACAATGAGCAGTTCTTC
CDR3: CASTEERRYNEQFF

size: .
J: TRBJ2-1
D: .
V: TRBV7-3
DNA: TGTGCCAGCAGCTTAGGGGGGGCCTCCTACAATGAGCAGTTCTTC
CDR3: CASSLGGASYNEQFF

size: .
J: TRBJ2-1
D: .
V: TRBV5-6
DNA: TGTGCCAGCAGCTTGGGACTATCTGAGGAGCAGTTCTTC
CDR3: CASSLGLSEEQFF

size: .
J: TRBJ1-1
D: .
V: TRBV7-9
DNA: TGTTCCAGCAGCTTAGGAACAGGGACCGCTGAAGCTTTCTTT
CDR3: CSSSLGTGTAEAFF

size: few
J: TRBJ1-1
D: .
V: TRBV4-2
DNA: TGTGCCAGCAGCCATACAGGCCAGAACACTGAAGCTTTCTTT
CDR3: CASSHTGQNTEAFF

size: .
J: TRBJ1-5
D: .
V: TRBV2
DNA: TGTGCCAGCAGTGAAGTGCTCAGTCAGCCCCAGCATTTT
CDR3: CASSEVLSQPQHF

size: once
J: TRBJ1-2
D: TRBD1
V: TRBV11-2
DNA: TGTGCCAGCAGTTCCCTCCGCGGGCAACAGGGGGAGGATGGCTACACCTTC
CDR3: CASSSLRGQQGEDGYTF

size: once
J: TRBJ1-2
D: .
V: TRBV5-6
DNA: TGTGCCAGCAGCCCGAGAGGAGCCTATGGCTACACCTTC
CDR3: CASSPRGAYGYTF

size: .
J: TRBJ2-7
D: TRBD1
V: TRBV18
DNA: TGTGCCAGCTCCCGGCGACAGGGAACCTACGAGCAGTACTTC
CDR3: CASSRRQGTYEQYF

size: .
J: TRBJ2-3
D: .
V: TRBV7-9
DNA: TGTGCCAGCAGCTTAGCAGAGGGCGGTTACACAGATACGCAGTATTTT
CDR3: CASSLAEGGYTDTQYF

size: .
J: TRBJ1-4
D: TRBD1
V: TRBV2
DNA: TGTGCCAGCAGTAAGGGGGCTTCTAATGAAAAACTGTTTTTT
CDR3: CASSKGASNEKLFF

size: .
J: TRBJ2-7
D: .
V: TRBV5-1
DNA: TGCGCCAGCAGCCTCGCCACCGGGGGCTACGAGCAGTACTTC
CDR3: CASSLATGGYEQYF

size: .
J: TRBJ2-3
D: TRBD2
V: TRBV19
DNA: TGTGCCAGTAGCCGGGGGACTAGCGGGAGAGGGACAGATACGCAGTATTTT
CDR3: CASSRGTSGRGTDTQYF

size: .
J: TRBJ2-7
D: TRBD2
V: TRBV7-9
DNA: TGTGCCAGCAGCCCCTCGGCCGTTGTTAGCGGGGTCGACTACGAGCAGTACTTC
CDR3: CASSPSAVVSGVDYEQYF

size: .
J: TRBJ2-2
D: TRBD2
V: TRBV2
DNA: TGTGCCAGCAGTCGGACTAGCGGGAGGGTGGTGGGAAACACCGGGGAGCTGTTTTTT
CDR3: CASSRTSGRVVGNTGELFF

size: .
J: TRBJ2-5
D: TRBD2
V: TRBV5-4
DNA: TGTGCCAGCAGCTCAGGGACTACAACCTTGGGGGAGCAGTACTTC
CDR3: CASSSGTTTLGEQYF

size: .
J: TRBJ2-7
D: TRBD1
V: TRBV2
DNA: TGTGCCAGCAGTGGTATAGGTCGAGAAGACAGGGACCCCTACGAGCAGTACTTC
CDR3: CASSGIGREDRDPYEQYF

size: .
J: TRBJ2-1
D: .
V: TRBV13
DNA: TGTGCCAGCAGCCCCCCGTCTAGCTCCTACAATGAGCAGTTCTTC
CDR3: CASSPPSSSYNEQFF

size: .
J: TRBJ2-2
D: .
V: TRBV7-9
DNA: TGTGCCAGCAATTTTAATGAGGCCGGGGAGCTGTTTTTT
CDR3: CASNFNEAGELFF

size: .
J: TRBJ2-1
D: .
V: TRBV2
DNA: TGTGCCAGCAGTGTGCGGTACAATGAGCAGTTCTTC
CDR3: CASSVRYNEQFF

size: once
J: TRBJ2-2
D: .
V: TRBV5-6
DNA: TGTGCCAGCAGCTTGGCAGGGGAGCTGTTTTTT
CDR3: CASSLAGELFF

size: few
J: TRBJ2-7
D: TRBD1
V: TRBV10-3
DNA: TGTGCCATCAGTGAAGGGGGCCCCGCAGTCGAGCAGTACTTC
CDR3: CAISEGGPAVEQYF

size: .
J: TRBJ2-7
D: .
V: TRBV7-6
DNA: TGTGCCAGCAGTTTGGGCCCGGAGGACTACGAGCAGTACTTC
CDR3: CASSLGPEDYEQYF